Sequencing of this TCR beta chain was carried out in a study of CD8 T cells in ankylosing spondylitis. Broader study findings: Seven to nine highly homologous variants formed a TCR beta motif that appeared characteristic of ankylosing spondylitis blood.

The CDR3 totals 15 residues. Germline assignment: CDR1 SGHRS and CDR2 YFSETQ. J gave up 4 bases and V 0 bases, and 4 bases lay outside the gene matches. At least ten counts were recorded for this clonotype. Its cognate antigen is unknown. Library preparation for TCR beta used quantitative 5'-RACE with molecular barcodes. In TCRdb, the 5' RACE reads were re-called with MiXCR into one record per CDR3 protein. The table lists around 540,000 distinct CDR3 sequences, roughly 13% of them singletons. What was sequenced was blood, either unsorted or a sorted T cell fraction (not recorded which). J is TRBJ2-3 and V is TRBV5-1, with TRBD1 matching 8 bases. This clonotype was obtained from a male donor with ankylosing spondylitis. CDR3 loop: CASSLDRGSADTQYF. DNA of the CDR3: TGCGCCAGCAGCTTGGACAGGGGGAGTGCAGATACGCAGTATTTT.